This entry lists 8 T cell receptor beta chains sequenced from one sample in a study of T-cell reconstitution after alpha-beta-depleted transplantation in children. As it was prepared, the TCRbeta library received unique molecular identifiers. MiXCR, applied by TCRdb to the PCR reads, yields one record per CDR3 protein. The table includes 700,000 to 950,000 distinct CDR3 sequences, approximately 15% detected once. The starting material was PBMCs, mostly from graft donor cells, obtained 360 days after TCRalphabeta/CD19-depleted stem cell transplant. Receptors originate from a male patient younger than 18 who had a stem cell transplant for acute lymphoblastic leukemia, so the T cells may come from the graft donor.

This chain uses TRBV7-3 with TRBJ2-2, with D uncertain. With 0 bases removed from V and 4 bases from J, the gap between germline ends came to 6 bases. Germline lookup yields CDR1 SGHTA and CDR2 FQGTGA. The CDR3 has 14 amino acids. The CDR3 protein is CASSLTPRTGELFF. The CDR3 DNA is TGTGCCAGCAGCTTAACGCCCCGCACCGGGGAGCTGTTTTTT.

The sample holds many counts of this clonotype. The gene calls are TRBV5-5 and TRBJ2-7; TRBD2 matches 11 bases. In germline, CDR1 is SGHKS, CDR2 YYEKEE (reference sequence). The V and J ends lost 4 bases and 6 bases, in that order; junction bases with no gene match: 18. The CDR3 runs to 18 residues. The CDR3 region is CASSTTSGSIPGHGEQYF. CDR3 nucleotide sequence: TGTGCCAGCAGCACAACTAGCGGGAGTATCCCTGGCCACGGCGAGCAGTACTTC.

This clonotype was picked up a small number of times. The genes are TRBV5-1 and TRBJ2-3; perhaps TRBD1 as D (6 bases). CDR3 length: 15 amino acids. CDR1 and CDR2 from the germline V gene are SGHRS and YFSETQ. Trimming stripped 4 bases from V and 6 bases from J, with 18 bases between. Written as DNA, the CDR3 is TGCGCCAGCAGCGGTACAGGGCTGCGCTGGGATACGCAGTATTTT. Amino acids: CASSGTGLRWDTQYF.

The CDR3 bases are TGTGCCAGCAGCTTAGATTTAGCAGGGAGGGATGAGCAGTTCTTC. It codes for CASSLDLAGRDEQFF. V usage is TRBV11-3 and J usage is TRBJ2-1, with 7 bases aligning to TRBD2. With 0 bases clipped from V and 8 bases from J, the junction kept 7 bases outside the gene matches. This CDR3 spans 15 amino acids. Germline CDR1 and CDR2: SGHNT and YENEEA.

This clonotype has a count of ten or more. The chain combines TRBV5-1 with TRBJ2-3; TRBD2 matches 7 bases. V trimming: 2 bases; J trimming: 3 bases; junction bases outside the gene matches: 6. CDR3 length: 15 residues. In germline, CDR1 is SGHRS, CDR2 YFSETQ. CDR3 sequence reads: CASSFWSSGTDTQYF. In DNA, the CDR3 is TGCGCCAGCAGCTTCTGGAGTAGCGGGACAGATACGCAGTATTTT.

This clonotype was seen a handful of times. The rearrangement uses TRBV2 and TRBJ1-2; D is ambiguous. From germline, CDR1 is SNHLY and CDR2 FYNNEI. The CDR3 spans 10 residues. Trimming cost V 8 bases and J 7 bases, with 8 bases left between them. The CDR3 coding sequence is TGTGCCAGCGCAACGTCTGGCTACACCTTC. Translating gives CASATSGYTF.

The gene calls are TRBV28 and TRBJ1-6; TRBD1 aligns across 9 bases. The V gene end was trimmed by 4 bases and the J gene end by 7 bases; junction bases not matched to a gene: 2. CDR1 is MDHEN, CDR2 SYDVKM, per germline. The CDR3 is 14 amino acids. Here the CDR3 reads CASSYDRGNSPLHF. CDR3 nucleotides: TGTGCCAGCAGTTACGACAGGGGGAATTCACCCCTCCACTTT.

This clonotype occurred a few times. V is TRBV5-5 and J is TRBJ2-4, with D unresolved. The CDR3 is made up of 15 amino acids. Germline values: CDR1 SGHKS, CDR2 YYEKEE (reference sequence). V lost 4 bases and J lost 3, with 14 bases in between. The CDR3 loop reads CASSQPTSGKNIQYF. In DNA form, the CDR3 reads TGTGCCAGCAGCCAGCCAACTTCGGGCAAAAACATTCAGTACTTC.